A selection of T cell receptor beta chains follows, all from one sample in a study of shared clonotypes between healthy human individuals. Profiled with immunoSEQ multiplex PCR; TCRdb holds only in-frame clones, not every one. The data contain roughly 1,500,000 clones, around 98% of them singletons. The sequenced sample consisted of naive CD4+ T cells sorted from blood. The receptor source for this set is a young man in good health. Each CDR3 is given with its conserved first and last residue. Fields, in order: J gene, D gene, CDR3 length, V gene, clone size, CDR3 protein, CDR3 DNA. The D gene is left open where the match is weak. The size field is filled for only some rows; it gives once, few, many or a size class.

TRBJ2-7 | . | 16 | TRBV19 | . | CASSIARTALDYEQYF | TGTGCCAGTAGTATAGCCCGGACAGCCTTGGACTACGAGCAGTACTTC
TRBJ2-1 | TRBD2 | 16 | TRBV27 | . | CASTFQTSGSKNEQFF | TGTGCCAGCACTTTCCAGACTAGCGGGAGTAAGAATGAGCAGTTCTTC
TRBJ2-7 | . | 12 | TRBV30 | . | CAWSVGAPEQYF | TGTGCCTGGAGTGTTGGAGCGCCGGAGCAGTACTTC
TRBJ2-1 | TRBD2 | 13 | TRBV10-3 | . | CATFSGRVDEQFF | TGTGCCACATTTAGCGGGAGGGTAGATGAGCAGTTCTTC
TRBJ2-1 | TRBD2 | 16 | TRBV7-9 | once | CASSLTGLADFWEQFF | TGTGCCAGCAGCTTAACCGGACTAGCGGACTTCTGGGAGCAGTTCTTC
TRBJ1-3 | . | 15 | TRBV28 | . | CASRKSGTSGNTIYF | TGTGCCAGCAGAAAGTCCGGGACCTCTGGAAACACCATATATTTT
TRBJ2-6 | . | 12 | TRBV18 | . | CASSPRSEDPTF | TGTGCCAGCTCACCACGAAGCGAGGACCCAACTTTC
TRBJ2-3 | . | 14 | TRBV7-3 | once | CASSSGLSTDTQYF | TGTGCCAGCAGCTCGGGTCTAAGCACAGATACGCAGTATTTT
TRBJ2-7 | . | 8 | TRBV29-1 | . | CSVDTDHF | TGCAGCGTTGATACGGACCACTTC
TRBJ2-1 | . | 13 | TRBV5-1 | . | CASSFDSYNEQFF | TGCGCCAGCAGCTTTGACAGCTACAATGAGCAGTTCTTC
TRBJ2-7 | . | 13 | TRBV5-4 | . | CASSLFGNYEQYF | TGTGCCAGCAGCTTGTTCGGAAACTACGAGCAGTACTTC
TRBJ2-3 | TRBD2 | 16 | TRBV19 | once | CASSLLAGGTTDTQYF | TGTGCCAGTAGTCTTCTAGCGGGAGGGACCACAGATACGCAGTATTTT
TRBJ2-7 | . | 14 | TRBV28 | few | CASSFSRATYEQYF | TGTGCCAGCAGTTTTAGCAGGGCCACCTACGAGCAGTACTTC
TRBJ2-4 | . | 11 | TRBV20-1 | . | CSARVPALQYF | TGCAGTGCTAGAGTCCCAGCCCTTCAGTACTTC
TRBJ1-5 | TRBD1 | 14 | TRBV10-3 | . | CAISAGTGYQPQHF | TGTGCCATCAGTGCCGGGACAGGGTATCAGCCCCAGCATTTT
TRBJ2-7 | . | 15 | TRBV7-2 | . | CASSLTRISSYEQYF | TGTGCCAGCAGCTTGACCAGAATCAGCTCCTACGAGCAGTACTTC
TRBJ1-5 | . | 15 | TRBV2 | once | CASSEAKGRDQPQHF | TGTGCCAGCAGTGAAGCAAAGGGAAGGGATCAGCCCCAGCATTTT
TRBJ1-1 | . | 15 | TRBV21-1 | . | CASSNERPSNTEAFF | TGTGCCAGCAGCAATGAACGGCCATCCAACACTGAAGCTTTCTTT
TRBJ2-1 | TRBD2 | 19 | TRBV6-1 | . | CASSEFPGGRAFSYNEQFF | TGTGCCAGCAGTGAATTTCCTGGAGGGAGGGCCTTTTCCTACAATGAGCAGTTCTTC
TRBJ1-2 | . | 11 | TRBV6-5 | once | CATSRDYGYTF | TGTGCCACGTCAAGGGACTATGGCTACACCTTC
TRBJ2-1 | . | 15 | TRBV6-5 | . | CASSYSGSSYNEQFF | TGTGCCAGCAGTTATAGCGGCAGCTCCTACAATGAGCAGTTCTTC
TRBJ1-1 | . | 14 | TRBV27 | . | CASKPPPGQPENFF | TGTGCCAGCAAACCTCCTCCGGGACAACCTGAAAACTTCTTT
TRBJ2-1 | . | 14 | TRBV7-3 | . | CASSRTGLDNEQFF | TGTGCCAGCAGTCGCACAGGGCTAGACAATGAGCAGTTCTTC
TRBJ1-3 | . | 14 | TRBV18 | . | CASSPQFSGNTIYF | TGTGCCAGCTCACCACAGTTCTCTGGAAACACCATATATTTT
TRBJ2-7 | TRBD2 | 19 | TRBV4-3 | . | CASSQEWGGGGPLSYEQYF | TGCGCCAGCAGCCAAGAGTGGGGGGGTGGAGGGCCCCTCTCCTACGAGCAGTACTTC
TRBJ2-5 | . | 13 | TRBV5-1 | once | CASSFLVQETQYF | TGCGCCAGCAGCTTTCTAGTCCAGGAGACCCAGTACTTC
TRBJ2-3 | TRBD2 | 15 | TRBV9 | . | CASSVSGRPDDTQYF | TGTGCCAGCAGCGTTAGCGGGAGGCCCGACGATACGCAGTATTTT
TRBJ2-1 | . | 11 | TRBV14 | . | CASSQVREQFF | TGTGCCAGCAGCCAAGTGAGGGAGCAGTTCTTC
TRBJ2-1 | TRBD2 | 15 | TRBV7-3 | . | CASSLASGSRNEQFF | TGTGCCAGCAGCTTAGCTAGCGGGAGTAGGAATGAGCAGTTCTTC
TRBJ2-1 | . | 16 | TRBV28 | . | CASSQSGTAAYNEQFF | TGTGCCAGCAGTCAGAGCGGGACAGCCGCCTACAATGAGCAGTTCTTC
TRBJ1-1 | . | 14 | TRBV5-1 | . | CASSLDGRPSEAFF | TGCGCCAGCAGCTTGGATGGGAGGCCATCTGAAGCTTTCTTT
TRBJ2-5 | TRBD1 | 15 | TRBV11-3 | . | CASSLGAGGEETQYF | TGTGCCAGCAGCTTAGGGGCAGGGGGCGAAGAGACCCAGTACTTC
TRBJ1-5 | TRBD1 | 16 | TRBV7-2 | . | CASSPTGVSGNQPQHF | TGTGCCAGCAGCCCTACAGGGGTATCTGGCAATCAGCCCCAGCATTTT
TRBJ1-3 | . | 13 | TRBV11-2 | . | CASSARFGNTIYF | TGTGCCAGCAGCGCCCGTTTTGGAAACACCATATATTTT
TRBJ2-3 | TRBD1 | 15 | TRBV2 | . | CASSYGTGGPDTQYF | TGTGCCAGCAGTTACGGGACAGGGGGCCCAGATACGCAGTATTTT
TRBJ1-3 | TRBD1 | 13 | TRBV6-1 | . | CASSQGAGNTIYF | TGTGCCAGCAGCCAGGGGGCTGGAAACACCATATATTTT
TRBJ2-7 | TRBD2 | 13 | TRBV5-1 | . | CASSLGNSGRKYF | TGCGCCAGCAGCCTGGGCAATAGCGGGAGGAAGTACTTC
TRBJ1-1 | . | 14 | TRBV5-1 | . | CASRPIQGPTEAFF | TGCGCCAGCAGACCCATACAGGGCCCCACTGAAGCTTTCTTT
TRBJ2-7 | TRBD2 | 14 | TRBV11-2 | . | CASRGASGSTEQYF | TGTGCCAGCAGGGGGGCTAGCGGGTCTACTGAGCAGTACTTC
TRBJ2-3 | TRBD2 | 16 | TRBV5-4 | . | CASSLVGGAGRNTQYF | TGTGCCAGCAGCTTGGTCGGGGGAGCGGGACGAAATACGCAGTATTTT
TRBJ2-1 | . | 13 | TRBV7-3 | . | CASSFSRDNEQFF | TGTGCCAGCAGCTTTTCCAGGGACAATGAGCAGTTCTTC
TRBJ2-1 | . | 15 | TRBV5-8 | . | CASSLDRFSYNEQFF | TGTGCCAGCAGCTTGGACAGATTCTCCTACAATGAGCAGTTCTTC
TRBJ2-7 | . | 13 | TRBV27 | . | CASSLDPRYEQYF | TGTGCCAGCAGTTTAGACCCCCGCTACGAGCAGTACTTC
TRBJ1-3 | . | 13 | TRBV30 | . | CAWSVSAGNTIYF | TGTGCCTGGAGTGTCTCAGCTGGAAACACCATATATTTT
TRBJ2-2 | TRBD1 | 16 | TRBV5-1 | . | CASSLETGIVTGELFF | TGCGCCAGCAGCTTGGAGACAGGGATCGTCACCGGGGAGCTGTTTTTT
TRBJ1-1 | . | 15 | TRBV5-1 | . | CASSLVDGLNTEAFF | TGCGCCAGCAGCTTAGTGGACGGGTTGAACACTGAAGCTTTCTTT
TRBJ2-1 | . | 13 | TRBV2 | . | CASTPISSNEQFF | TGTGCCAGCACCCCGATTAGTTCCAATGAGCAGTTCTTC
TRBJ2-7 | . | 13 | TRBV28 | . | CASSLLGAYEQYF | TGTGCCAGCAGCCTTCTTGGAGCCTACGAGCAGTACTTC
TRBJ2-7 | . | 12 | TRBV12-5 | . | CASGLGPYEQYF | TGTGCTAGTGGTTTGGGCCCCTACGAGCAGTACTTC
TRBJ2-5 | TRBD1 | 14 | TRBV18 | . | CASSPRTGQETQYF | TGTGCCAGCTCCCCCCGGACAGGTCAAGAGACCCAGTACTTC
TRBJ1-1 | TRBD1 | 14 | TRBV9 | . | CASSATGENTEAFF | TGTGCCAGCAGCGCAACAGGGGAGAACACTGAAGCTTTCTTT
TRBJ2-2 | . | 15 | TRBV4-3 | once | CASSTQARNTGELFF | TGCGCCAGCAGCACACAGGCTAGGAACACCGGGGAGCTGTTTTTT
TRBJ1-1 | . | 12 | TRBV29-1 | . | CSLEAGDTEAFF | TGCAGCCTGGAGGCAGGGGACACTGAAGCTTTCTTT